The 15 T cell receptor beta chains in this list originate from one sample, sequenced in a study of cytomegalovirus exposure and HLA in healthy donors. With 60 Vbeta and 13 Jbeta primers, the PCR was carried out. The repertoire was sequenced with immunoSEQ multiplex PCR; TCRdb's copy has only in-frame clones and lacks some. The sample carries around 140,000 clones, about 80% recorded once. Specimen: PBMCs. These receptors were collected from a middle-aged man in good health and CMV-seronegative.

In its sample, this clone was seen a few times. The V call is TRBV10-3, the J call TRBJ1-5; D unclear. Looked up from germline, CDR1 is ENHRY and CDR2 is SYGVKD. The ends were cut back, 5 bases at V and 4 bases at J, with 9 bases in the middle. The CDR3 has 13 amino acids. CDR3 nucleotide sequence: TGTGCCATCAGTCCCGACGGGAATCAGCCCCAGCATTTT. The encoded protein is CAISPDGNQPQHF.

This clone was recorded a few times. The chain has TRBV5-6 and TRBJ2-5; 7 bases align to TRBD1. The V gene end was trimmed by 0 bases and the J gene end by 5 bases; junction bases not matched to a gene: 4. This CDR3 contains 14 residues. CDR1 and CDR2 from the germline V gene are SGHDT and YYEEEE. The CDR3 sequence is CASSLAGGSETQYF. CDR3 DNA sequence: TGTGCCAGCAGCTTGGCAGGGGGTTCGGAGACCCAGTACTTC.

The chain employs TRBV9 and TRBJ1-1; 9 bases align to TRBD1. The V and J ends lost 1 base and 6 bases, in that order; junction bases with no gene match: 10. Germline loops: CDR1 SGDLS, CDR2 YYNGEE. This CDR3 is built from 16 residues. CDR3 DNA: TGTGCCAGCAGCGTATCCGGGACAGGGTTGGAAGCTGAAGCTTTCTTT. It codes for CASSVSGTGLEAEAFF.

The rearrangement links TRBV27 to TRBJ2-1; D remains unclear. CDR3 length: 15 residues. CDR1 and CDR2 (germline): MNHEY, SMNVEV (reference sequence). Trimming removed 7 bases at V and 3 bases at J, with 16 bases between. CDR3 amino acids: CASTGPKLNYNEQFF. The DNA of the CDR3 is TGTGCCAGCACCGGTCCGAAGTTAAACTACAATGAGCAGTTCTTC.

The gene calls are TRBV6-1 and TRBJ1-2, with 8 bases lining up with TRBD1. Per the germline V gene, CDR1 is MNHNS and CDR2 is SASEGT. The CDR3 length is 15 residues. V gave up 2 bases and J gave up 7 bases; unmatched junction bases: 9. CDR3 region: CASSETVRGLGGYTF. The CDR3 DNA reads TGTGCCAGCAGTGAAACGGTCAGGGGGCTGGGTGGCTACACCTTC.

This clone was seen a handful of times. This chain joins TRBV19 and TRBJ1-1, with D perhaps TRBD1 (6 bases). The ends were cut back, 7 bases at V and 5 bases at J, with 14 bases in the middle. There are 13 residues in the CDR3. Germline CDR1 and CDR2: LNHDA and SQIVND (reference sequence). The CDR3: CASMPQGLTEAFF. The CDR3 DNA sequence: TGTGCCAGTATGCCACAGGGTTTAACTGAAGCTTTCTTT.

In its sample, this clone was seen a few times. V is TRBV7-9 and J is TRBJ2-5; D may be TRBD2 (7 bases). Near its end, the DNA agrees better with TRBJ2-7, so the J call may be wrong. The CDR3 consists of 13 residues. Germline loops: CDR1 SEHNR, CDR2 FQNEAQ (reference sequence). The CDR3 DNA reads as TGTGCCAGCACAAGTACAGGGAGGGGCGAGCAGTACTTC. Encoded protein: CASTSTGRGEQYF.

The gene calls are TRBV21-1 and TRBJ2-2; the D segment call TRBD1 is taken from the table without a DNA check. TRBV21-1 represents a pseudogene. The CDR3 runs 16 residues. For the CDR3, the DNA is TGTGCCAGCCTACCGGGGGACAGACAAAACACCGGGGAGCTGTTTTTT. Translation gives CASLPGDRQNTGELFF.

The chain couples TRBV7-3 to TRBJ1-1; D not resolved. CDR1 and CDR2 from the germline V gene are SGHTA and FQGTGA. V lost 2 bases and J lost 0, with 4 bases in between. The CDR3 loop spans 13 amino acids. This CDR3 is CASSLSVNTEAFF. The DNA of the CDR3 is TGTGCCAGCAGCTTATCGGTGAACACTGAAGCTTTCTTT.

This clone showed up just once. The chain links TRBV7-9 to TRBJ2-7, with 11 bases matching TRBD1. CDR1 is SEHNR, CDR2 FQNEAQ, per germline (reference sequence). The CDR3 is 15 residues long. Trimming at V came to 5 bases and at J to 2 bases, leaving 5 bases not matched to a gene. CDR3 region: CASSPRDRGTYEQYF. The CDR3 DNA reads as TGTGCCAGCAGCCCCCGGGACAGGGGGACCTACGAGCAGTACTTC.

The rearrangement links TRBV19 to TRBJ1-2; unclear D gene. Per the germline V gene, CDR1 is LNHDA and CDR2 is SQIVND (reference sequence). The CDR3 extends over 13 amino acids. V lost 9 bases to trimming and J lost 1 base, with 12 bases between them. The CDR3 loop reads CASGDILNYGYTF. CDR3 DNA: TGTGCCAGCGGTGACATTCTTAACTATGGCTACACCTTC.

V and J are TRBV7-9 and TRBJ2-7; D gene unclear. V shed 1 base and J shed 0 bases, with 10 bases lying between them. Germline lookup yields CDR1 SEHNR and CDR2 FQNEAQ (reference sequence). The CDR3 has 15 amino acids. The DNA for the CDR3 is TGTGCCAGCAGCTTAGTAGGTAGGAGCTCCTACGAGCAGTACTTC. Encoded protein: CASSLVGRSSYEQYF.

V and J are TRBV11-2 and TRBJ2-7, with D unresolved. The length of the CDR3 is 14 residues. Trimming shortened V by 2 bases and J by 5 bases, and 13 bases separated the two germline ends. Germline V lookup: CDR1 SGHAT, CDR2 FQNNGV. CDR3 loop: CASSLSLSGHEQYF. The CDR3 DNA follows: TGTGCCAGCAGCTTATCCCTTTCAGGCCACGAGCAGTACTTC.

This sequence joins TRBV18 and TRBJ1-4, with unresolved D. CDR3 size: 12 residues. Germline lookup yields CDR1 KGHSH and CDR2 LQKENI. V was clipped by 6 bases and J by 7 bases, with 9 bases between them. CDR3 residues: CASSPRSEKLFF. The CDR3, as DNA: TGTGCCAGCTCGCCTCGGAGTGAAAAACTGTTTTTT.

The CDR3 protein is CASSPPGGLGSGANVLTF. The CDR3, as DNA: TGTGCCAGCAGTCCCCCCGGGGGGTTGGGCTCTGGGGCCAACGTCCTGACTTTC. The chain links TRBV28 to TRBJ2-6; TRBD2 agrees at 7 bases. Trimming cost V 5 bases and J 0 bases; bases outside gene matches: 10. The CDR3 has 18 residues. The germline CDR1 and CDR2 sequences are MDHEN and SYDVKM.